This T cell receptor beta chain is drawn from a study of sequential checkpoint blockade in melanoma. This clone was seen a single time. Assay: immunoSEQ multiplex PCR; the TCRdb copy retains only in-frame clones and omits some. Counted here are about 11,000 clones, about 81% occurring once; the ten biggest clones make up approximately 11%. Treatment: randomized to nivolumab then ipilimumab (arm A) or the reverse (arm B). From thawed PBMCs, live CD3+CD8+ cells negative for CD19 and CD56 were sorted. V was shortened by 5 bases and J by 3 bases, with 10 bases between the two germline ends. The CDR3 has 14 residues. The germline V gene encodes CDR1 MNHEY and CDR2 SVGAGI.

The J gene is TRBJ1-4, the V gene TRBV6-5, with TRBD1 as a possible D gene (6 bases). The source is a human donor with melanoma. Sequencing was performed on CD8+ T cells sorted from blood (inferred from file names), taken from a patient given nivolumab and ipilimumab in sequence. CDR3 DNA: TGTGCCAGCAGTCTCGGACAGTCTAATGAAAAACTGTTTTTT. It codes for CASSLGQSNEKLFF.